The sample holds one count of the clone carrying this T cell receptor (beta chain). CDR1 is LNHDA, CDR2 SQIVND, per germline (reference sequence). V lost 6 bases, J lost 1 base, and 15 bases lay in between. The CDR3 contains 15 residues. This sample was taken from a study of long-term antiretroviral therapy in people with HIV. Study overall: Samples collected earliest predate the 2015 immediate-ART recommendation by about a decade.

Survey-level resolution applied to immunoSEQ assay v3.0. The repertoire was sequenced with immunoSEQ multiplex PCR; TCRdb's copy has only in-frame clones and lacks some. The profile shows tens of thousands of clones, more than 65% of them singletons. Treated in the United States were all of the participants with HIV. The J gene is TRBJ1-1, the V gene TRBV19, with TRBD1 as a possible D gene (5 bases). The TCR was taken from a man aged 18 to 30 with HIV. The sequenced sample was unsorted PBMCs, obtained 0.6 years after starting antiretroviral therapy. CDR3 sequence reads: CASRIEVGGNTEAFF. In nucleotides, the CDR3 is TGTGCCAGTAGGATTGAAGTCGGGGGGAACACTGAAGCTTTCTTT.